This T cell receptor beta chain came from a study of identifying expanded T cells in peripheral blood (dated by TCRdb to the late 2010s). Broadly, across the study: Four technical replicates, made by sequencing separate aliquots from the same pool of genomic DNA, were compared pairwise. General findings and caveats noted by the study authors: Between technical replicates the binomial model flagged about 1.2 differentially abundant clones, whereas over about 2 weeks the binomial model flagged about 15 and over about four weeks 19 to 20. The beta-binomial model significantly reduced the number of clones called differentially abundant and the false-positive rate across all healthy-donor time intervals. The authors expected that biological variance in healthy repertoires might rise further over much longer intervals, such as months to years. Variance in clone template counts between two-week samples significantly increased with total template count across all healthy donors.

A note on this clone: Its antigen is not yet known. No qualities accompany the bases; no much larger clone lies one base away.

TCRbeta CDR3 regions were profiled by bias-controlled multiplex PCR amplification of genomic DNA with the immunoSEQ Assay. For the original study's pipeline: The absolute abundance of each unique TCRbeta CDR3 region was quantified after sequences were collapsed and filtered. Differential abundance was tested with two models: a binomial (Fisher-equivalent) model and a beta-binomial model that adds time-dependent variance fitted from healthy donors. Any clone with fewer than 5 combined templates was excluded, and a clone was called differentially abundant if its Benjamini-Hochberg FDR was below 0.01. In the beta-binomial model, variance was expressed as a function of the total template count across the two samples, in the form v = (b*log(k)+a)^2. The table was pulled from immuneACCESS by TCRdb, which kept in-frame rearrangements only. Such tables lose some clones; where checked, under half of the loss comes from unresolved V genes, and the rest has no known cause. V, J and clone size reflect that table, while D and trimming were determined from the DNA. This sample gives over 45,000 clones in total; roughly four fifths of them show up just once. Together, the top ten hold about 15% of the sample.

V loses 6 bases, J loses 0 bases, and the germline ends lie 15 bases apart. There are 16 amino acids in the CDR3, from cysteine to phenylalanine inclusive. The retained sequence is limited to the CDR3, 48 bases, with the frame set at the first base. The germline V gene gives CDR1 as KGHSH and CDR2 as LQKENI. No immune events such as infections were documented for the healthy donors during the collection period. Time-dependent variance in a beta-binomial model of T-cell clone differential abundance was calibrated using healthy-donor blood repertoires as a training cohort. The training cohort included around 10 healthy donors, of whom 3 were female and 7 were male. An age range of roughly 29 to 64 years, with an average of 43 years, was recorded for the donors. Whole blood, obtained from a commercial supplier, was collected from each healthy donor at three time points spaced approximately 13 days apart. For immunosequencing, genomic DNA was extracted from whole blood that had not been sorted.

The source is a person between 18 and 75 years old in good health. Rearrangement joined TRBV18 to TRBJ1-3; the best D guess is TRBD1, with 5 bases matching. Sequencing was performed on blood. CDR3 loop: CASSFGTGNSGNTIYF. The bases are TGTGCCAGCTCTTTCGGGACTGGAAACTCTGGAAACACCATATATTTT.